Listed below are T cell receptor beta chains from one sample, sequenced in a study of shared clonotypes between healthy human individuals. Here immunoSEQ multiplex PCR was the method, and the copy in TCRdb shows in-frame clones only, minus some. The data hold nearly 600,000 clones, with roughly 96% observed a single time. The sequenced sample was naive CD8+ T cells sorted from blood. These receptors were obtained from a woman in her 30s in good health. Both conserved end residues are part of each CDR3. Each record gives: V gene, CDR3 protein.

TRBV27,CASSFGGGYEQYF
TRBV6-5,CASSFGLAESSYEQYF
TRBV2,CASRPAGHTDYTF
TRBV27,CASSLSVLAGDTQYF
TRBV29-1,CSVEQLFGYGYTF
TRBV6-5,CASSPLAHFNYEQYF
TRBV28,CASMRRASYEQYF
TRBV27,CASSSAPWGEQFF
TRBV19,CASSIGPIGGELFF
TRBV28,CASRFAGGETQYF
TRBV10-1,CASSELAGENTDTQYF
TRBV13,CASSLAGGNEQFF
TRBV10-3,CAISDPTLLLSATNEKLFF
TRBV27,CASKIGGSNQPQHF
TRBV4-1,CASSQALAGGPLGEQYF
TRBV5-1,CASSLGQGVMYEQYF
TRBV27,CASSSLAGVTDTQYF
TRBV5-5,CASSLAGRANFLVEQYF
TRBV27,CASRGWTGPNTGELFF
TRBV19,CAVVRANTGELFF
TRBV5-6,CASSLWTGAWGEQFF
TRBV27,CASRRTGREETQYF
TRBV6-5,CASSYRESNQPQHF
TRBV28,CASSFLETSGGSYNEQFF
TRBV4-1,CASSQEGSGSPPYEQYF
TRBV27,CASRTISSGGTEAFF
TRBV19,CASSETSGVGDTQYF
TRBV20-1,CSASSWEKLFF
TRBV9,CASSPQTGGDTEAFF
TRBV28,CASRTSRAHTGELFF
TRBV6-1,CAGRDSYTGELFF
TRBV7-9,CASSLNYGGDTHYGYTF
TRBV28,CASSFSPYEQYF
TRBV15,CATSRYPDPTTDTQYF
TRBV7-6,CASSLASTYEQYF
TRBV27,CASSYRGGGDGEKLFF